This TCR beta chain was sequenced during a study of blood T cell repertoires in COVID-19. The CDR3 has 12 amino acids. Germline trimming cut 8 bases from V and 14 bases from J; bases unmatched to any gene: 12. Only in-frame clones appear in the TCRdb table, and some are missing; sequencing was by immunoSEQ multiplex PCR. The table has 150,000 to 170,000 clones, approximately 85% seen once. The gene calls are TRBV12-3 or TRBV12-4 and TRBJ1-2; 9 bases map to TRBD1. The specimen sequenced was peripheral blood. The receptor comes from a man in his 60s with COVID-19, enrolled during active disease. CDR3 coding DNA: TGTGCCAGCCTGCCGGGGACAGGGCCCTTTACCTTC. Residues: CASLPGTGPFTF.